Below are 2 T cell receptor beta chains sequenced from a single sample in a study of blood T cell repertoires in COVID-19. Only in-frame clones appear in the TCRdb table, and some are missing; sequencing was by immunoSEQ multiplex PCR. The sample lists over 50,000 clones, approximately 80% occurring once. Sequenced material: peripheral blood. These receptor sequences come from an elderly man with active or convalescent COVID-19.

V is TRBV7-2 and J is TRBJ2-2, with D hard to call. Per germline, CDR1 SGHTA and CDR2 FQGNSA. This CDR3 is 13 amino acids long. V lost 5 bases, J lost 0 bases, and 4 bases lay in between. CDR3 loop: CASSQTNTGELFF. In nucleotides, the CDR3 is TGTGCCAGCAGCCAAACGAACACCGGGGAGCTGTTTTTT.

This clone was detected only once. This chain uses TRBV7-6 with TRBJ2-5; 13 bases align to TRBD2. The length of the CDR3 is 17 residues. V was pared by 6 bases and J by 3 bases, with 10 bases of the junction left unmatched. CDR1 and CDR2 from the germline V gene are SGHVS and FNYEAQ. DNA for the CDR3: TGTGCCAGCAGTTTTCGGACTAGCGGGAGAGGAGAAGAGACCCAGTACTTC. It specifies CASSFRTSGRGEETQYF.